A single sample gave rise to the 29 T cell receptor beta chains below, sequenced in a study of regulatory and conventional T cells in RAG deficiency. Assay: immunoSEQ multiplex PCR; the TCRdb copy retains only in-frame clones and omits some. The data show more than 40,000 clones, 90% seen once. Genomic DNA came from blood conventional CD4+ T cells gated CD25-low CD127-high. These data are also associated with another study on regulatory T cells. That report adds: Amplification used 52 TRBV primers and 13 TRBJ primers.

The source material was CD4+ effector T cells sorted from blood. Receptors were obtained from a human donor in good health.

V gene TRBV2 combines with J gene TRBJ2-2; 11 bases agree with TRBD1. The CDR3 loop spans 15 amino acids. V was clipped by 5 bases and J by 7 bases; unmatched bases: 6. The V gene's germline CDR1 is SNHLY and CDR2 FYNNEI. Here the CDR3 reads CASSLDRGQGGELFF. CDR3 nucleotide sequence: TGTGCCAGCAGTTTGGACAGGGGGCAGGGCGGGGAGCTGTTTTTT.

This chain uses TRBV10-2 with TRBJ1-2; D gene ambiguous. CDR1 and CDR2 from the germline V gene are WSHSY and SAAADI. This CDR3 has 14 residues. V was shortened by 2 bases and J by 0 bases, with 7 bases between the two germline ends. The CDR3: CASSELGPNYGYTF. For the CDR3, the DNA is TGCGCCAGCAGTGAGCTAGGTCCTAACTATGGCTACACCTTC.

This clone was seen a few times. The V call is TRBV5-4, the J call TRBJ2-3, with D unresolved. CDR3 length equals 15 residues. CDR1 is SGHNT and CDR2 is YYREEE in the germline V gene (reference sequence). V was trimmed by 4 bases and J by 0 bases, leaving 12 bases between them. The chain's CDR3 is CASSPGPSSTDTQYF. As DNA, the CDR3 is TGTGCCAGCAGCCCTGGCCCCTCTAGCACAGATACGCAGTATTTT.

V gene TRBV21-1 combines with J gene TRBJ2-4; no check of the table's D call, TRBD1, against the DNA was made. TRBV21-1 is noted as a pseudogene. The CDR3 is 17 amino acids. CDR3 nucleotide sequence: TGTGCCAGCAGCAAAGAGGGGACAGCTTTAGCCAAAAACATTCAGTACTTC. This translates into CASSKEGTALAKNIQYF.

The CDR3 DNA reads as TGTGCCAGCAGCTTAGCCTCTACGGCCCAGTACTTC. This sequence encodes CASSLASTAQYF. This chain connects TRBV7-9 to TRBJ2-5; D is ambiguous. This CDR3 region has 12 residues. From germline, CDR1 is SEHNR and CDR2 FQNEAQ (reference sequence). V was clipped by 0 bases and J by 9 bases, with 8 bases between them. Full variable domain (rest looked up from reference TRBV7-9 and TRBJ2-5): DTGVSQNPRHKITKRGQNVTFRCDPISEHNRLYWYRQTLGQGPEFLTYFQNEAQLEKSRLLSDRFSAERPKGSFSTLEIQRTEQGDSAMYLCASSLASTAQYFGPGTRLLVL.

This rearrangement joins TRBV28 to TRBJ1-4; 9 nucleotides align to TRBD1. The CDR3 totals 15 residues. The junction had 7 bases not matched to a gene; V was cut back by 4 bases and J by 7 bases. CDR1 is MDHEN and CDR2 is SYDVKM in the germline V gene. The CDR3 coding sequence is TGTGCCAGCAGTTCTAACAGGGGGCTTGTTGAAAAACTGTTTTTT. Translated: CASSSNRGLVEKLFF.

This sequence joins TRBV7-8 and TRBJ1-6, with a possible D match to TRBD1 (5 bases). The germline CDR1 and CDR2 sequences are SGHVS and FQNEAQ. This CDR3 has 15 amino acids. Deletions cut 5 bases from V and 4 bases from J, with 12 bases between. CDR3: CASSRNSGYNSPLHF. CDR3 in DNA: TGTGCCAGCAGCCGGAATTCAGGGTATAATTCACCCCTCCACTTT. The full variable domain, completed using reference TRBV7-8 and TRBJ1-6, is GAGVSQSPRYKVAKRGQDVALRCDPISGHVSLFWYQQALGQGPEFLTYFQNEAQLDKSGLPSDRFFAERPEGSVSTLKIQRTQQEDSAVYLCASSRNSGYNSPLHFGNGTRLTVT.

The rearrangement uses TRBV19 and TRBJ2-1, with 11 bases fitting TRBD2. The CDR3 runs 16 residues. CDR1 is LNHDA and CDR2 is SQIVND in the germline V gene (reference sequence). V dropped 6 bases and J dropped 4; count of bases not matched to a gene: 8. The CDR3 DNA is TGTGCCAGTAGATTAATAGCGGGAGGGTCATACAATGAGCAGTTCTTC. Amino acid sequence: CASRLIAGGSYNEQFF.

This chain joins TRBV6-5 and TRBJ1-1, with D perhaps TRBD1 (5 bases). Germline V gives CDR1 MNHEY, CDR2 SVGAGI. The CDR3 runs to 13 residues. The V gene lost 5 bases and the J gene lost 5 bases, with 12 bases spanning the gap. The CDR3 sequence: CASSEQGRTEAFF. In DNA, the CDR3 is TGTGCCAGCAGTGAGCAGGGAAGGACTGAAGCTTTCTTT.

The chain employs TRBV27 and TRBJ1-2; 9 positions agree with TRBD1. The CDR3 is made up of 12 amino acids. Trimming removed 5 bases from V and 7 bases from J; junction bases left unmatched: 2. CDR1 MNHEY and CDR2 SMNVEV come from the germline V gene (reference sequence). This chain's CDR3 is CASSPQGAGYTF. CDR3 nucleotide sequence: TGTGCCAGCAGTCCACAGGGGGCTGGCTACACCTTC.

J is TRBJ2-3 and V is TRBV5-4; the D call may be TRBD1 or TRBD2 (5 bases each). This CDR3 has 15 amino acids. Trimming left V 4 bases short and J 4 bases short, with 16 bases between. Per germline, CDR1 SGHNT and CDR2 YYREEE (reference sequence). The CDR3: CASSRDGKKADTQYF. The DNA of the CDR3 is TGTGCCAGCAGCCGGGACGGTAAAAAGGCAGATACGCAGTATTTT.

The genes are TRBV11-2 and TRBJ2-4; no reliable D call. The CDR3 is 19 residues long. V was pared by 1 base and J by 0 bases, with 19 bases between. Per germline, CDR1 SGHAT and CDR2 FQNNGV. The CDR3 bases are TGTGCCAGCAGCTTAGGAGTTGCTGGTCTCAACCTAGCCAAAAACATTCAGTACTTC. Translating gives CASSLGVAGLNLAKNIQYF.

The V gene is TRBV18, the J gene TRBJ2-1; 9 bases agree with TRBD2. The ends lost 3 bases at V and 7 bases at J; junction bases unmatched: 13. The CDR3 contains 17 residues. The V gene's germline CDR1 is KGHSH and CDR2 LQKENI. Here the CDR3 DNA reads TGTGCCAGCTCACCCCCAAAGGCGGGAGGGCCGGGTAATGAGCAGTTCTTC. Translation: CASSPPKAGGPGNEQFF.

Comment on this clone: At one of its ends the junction is not consistent with the germline gene, which may arise from a read error. This chain joins TRBV6-5 and TRBJ1-1; 10 bases fit TRBD1. CDR3 length equals 13 residues. Germline V lookup: CDR1 MNHEY, CDR2 SVGAGI. CDR3 amino acids: CAGRRDRGDEAFF. CDR3 coding DNA: TGTGCCGGCAGGAGGGACAGGGGCGATGAAGCTTTCTTT.

The V and J genes are TRBV19 and TRBJ2-6, with D maybe TRBD2 (6 bases). CDR1 and CDR2 from the germline V gene are LNHDA and SQIVND (reference sequence). This CDR3 has 17 residues. Trimming pared 3 bases from V and 0 bases from J, leaving 12 bases between. The CDR3 region has the DNA TGTGCCAGTAGTATCGCAGGGACTGCCTCTGGGGCCAACGTCCTGACTTTC. Encoded protein: CASSIAGTASGANVLTF. Together with reference TRBV19 and TRBJ2-6, the CDR3 gives the full variable domain: DGGITQSPKYLFRKEGQNVTLSCEQNLNHDAMYWYRQDPGQGLRLIYYSQIVNDFQKGDIAEGYSVSREKKESFPLTVTSAQKNPTAFYLCASSIAGTASGANVLTFGAGSRLTVL.

This clone has a single count. V is TRBV19 and J is TRBJ1-5, with 8 bases that match TRBD1. Germline trimming cut 5 bases from V and 4 bases from J; bases unmatched to any gene: 4. This CDR3 comprises 14 residues. Per germline, CDR1 LNHDA and CDR2 SQIVND (reference sequence). The chain's CDR3 is CASSPRTGNQPQHF. The CDR3 DNA is TGTGCCAGTAGTCCTCGGACAGGGAATCAGCCCCAGCATTTT.

This clone was seen just once. V and J are TRBV5-1 and TRBJ1-2; 8 bases map to TRBD1. This CDR3 is built from 15 residues. After removal of 3 bases from V and 5 bases from J, the junction contained 9 bases not matched to a gene. Looked up from germline, CDR1 is SGHRS and CDR2 is YFSETQ. The CDR3 spells CASSSDGQGAYGYTF. As DNA, the CDR3 is TGCGCCAGCAGCTCAGACGGACAGGGCGCATATGGCTACACCTTC.

The genes are TRBV5-1 and TRBJ1-2, with D possibly matching TRBD1 (6 bases). Germline loops: CDR1 SGHRS, CDR2 YFSETQ. Trimming cost V 1 base and J 0 bases, with 13 bases left between them. The CDR3 is 16 residues long. The CDR3 loop is CASSLTGLSANYGYTF. The CDR3 region has the DNA TGCGCCAGCAGCTTGACAGGGTTGAGTGCTAACTATGGCTACACCTTC.

This chain uses TRBV4-1 with TRBJ2-5, with 10 bases identical to TRBD2. Germline assignment: CDR1 MGHRA and CDR2 YSYEKL. Losses at the gene ends were 10 bases for V and 4 bases for J; bases not matched to a gene: 9. The CDR3 length is 14 residues. In DNA, the CDR3 is TGCGCCATCGTTGGACTAGCGGAGGGAGAGACCCAGTACTTC. It translates to CAIVGLAEGETQYF.

The chain has TRBV4-2 and TRBJ1-4, with 7 bases lining up with TRBD1. The V and J ends lost 2 bases and 9 bases, in that order; junction bases with no gene match: 9. CDR3 length: 15 amino acids. Germline V gene data show CDR1 as LGHNA and CDR2 as YNFKEQ. The CDR3 is CASSQPTTTGKKLFF. The CDR3 DNA sequence: TGTGCCAGCAGCCAACCTACAACGACAGGGAAAAAACTGTTTTTT.

This clone was observed a single time. This chain connects TRBV29-1 to TRBJ2-1; TRBD1 matches at 8 bases. Germline values: CDR1 SQVTM, CDR2 ANQGSEA. This CDR3 has 12 residues. V gave up 6 bases and J gave up 9 bases; unmatched junction bases: 7. DNA of the CDR3: TGCAGCGTCCTACCAGGGGGCCGTGAGCAGTTCTTC. This codes for CSVLPGGREQFF.

The V call is TRBV5-1, the J call TRBJ1-2; TRBD1 matches at 8 bases. This CDR3 has 12 residues. V lost 5 bases and J lost 9; bases outside the gene matches: 6. Germline-derived CDR1 and CDR2 are SGHRS and YFSETQ. The CDR3 here is CASSPGQGSYTF. Written as DNA, the CDR3 is TGCGCCAGCAGTCCCGGACAGGGTAGCTACACCTTC.

CDR3 bases: TGTGCCAGCAGCCTGCGGGGAAGAGAGTATGGCTACACCTTC. Translated: CASSLRGREYGYTF. The chain carries TRBV13 and TRBJ1-2; D is unresolved. This CDR3 has 14 residues. Trimming left V 5 bases short and J 5 bases short, with 15 bases between. CDR1 and CDR2 from the germline V gene are PRHDT and FYEKMQ (reference sequence).

V usage is TRBV5-1 and J usage is TRBJ1-1, with 7 bases identical to TRBD1. In germline, CDR1 is SGHRS, CDR2 YFSETQ. Trimming removed 1 base from V and 4 bases from J; junction bases left unmatched: 7. CDR3 length: 15 residues. The CDR3 nucleotides read TGCGCCAGCAGCTTGACGGCAGGGGGGAGCACTGAAGCTTTCTTT. Translation gives CASSLTAGGSTEAFF.

The CDR3 DNA reads as TGTGCCAGCAGCTCCCGACTGGGGGGAGAGACCCAGTACTTC. Its translation is CASSSRLGGETQYF. The gene calls are TRBV5-8 and TRBJ2-5; D perhaps matches TRBD2 (6 bases). Deletions cut 3 bases from V and 4 bases from J, with 13 bases between. This CDR3 contains 14 residues. Germline CDR1 and CDR2: SGHTS and YDEGEE. The full variable domain, its missing parts supplied by reference TRBV5-8 and TRBJ2-5, is EAGVTQSPTHLIKTRGQQATLRCSPISGHTSVYWYQQALGLGLQFLLWYDEGEERNRGNFPPRFSGRQFPNYSSELNVNALELEDSALYLCASSSRLGGETQYFGPGTRLLVL.

In its sample, this clone was seen once. This rearrangement joins TRBV5-1 to TRBJ2-4; tentative D call: TRBD1 (6 bases). V gave up 3 bases and J gave up 0 bases, with 7 bases separating them. Germline lookup yields CDR1 SGHRS and CDR2 YFSETQ. The CDR3 runs to 14 residues. The CDR3 nucleotides read TGCGCCAGCAGCTCAGGGGTAGCCAAAAACATTCAGTACTTC. Translating it yields CASSSGVAKNIQYF.

V usage is TRBV30 and J usage is TRBJ1-5; D is unresolved. Trimming left V 0 bases short and J 6 bases short, with 9 bases between. CDR1 and CDR2 from the germline V gene are GTSNPN and SVGIG (reference sequence). This CDR3 comprises 13 residues. This chain's CDR3 is CAWSVGGAQPQHF. In nucleotides, the CDR3 is TGTGCCTGGAGTGTCGGCGGTGCTCAGCCCCAGCATTTT.

Note on this clone: One junction end disagrees with the germline gene, perhaps due to a read error. Other DNA sequences in the same sample also yield this CDR3. CDR3 amino acids: CASSQEVESPLHF. The CDR3 bases are TGTGCCAGCAGCCAAGAAGTCGAATCACCCCTCCACTTT. This rearrangement joins TRBV4-1 to TRBJ1-6, with no clear D. The CDR3 contains 13 residues. Germline V lookup: CDR1 MGHRA, CDR2 YSYEKL.

The rearrangement links TRBV5-1 to TRBJ1-3, with D hard to call. Looked up from germline, CDR1 is SGHRS and CDR2 is YFSETQ. The length of the CDR3 is 15 residues. V lost 5 bases and J 4 bases, leaving 16 bases between the germline ends. DNA for the CDR3: TGCGCCAGCAGTAATTCCGGGGAAGGGGGAAACACCATATATTTT. Protein sequence: CASSNSGEGGNTIYF.